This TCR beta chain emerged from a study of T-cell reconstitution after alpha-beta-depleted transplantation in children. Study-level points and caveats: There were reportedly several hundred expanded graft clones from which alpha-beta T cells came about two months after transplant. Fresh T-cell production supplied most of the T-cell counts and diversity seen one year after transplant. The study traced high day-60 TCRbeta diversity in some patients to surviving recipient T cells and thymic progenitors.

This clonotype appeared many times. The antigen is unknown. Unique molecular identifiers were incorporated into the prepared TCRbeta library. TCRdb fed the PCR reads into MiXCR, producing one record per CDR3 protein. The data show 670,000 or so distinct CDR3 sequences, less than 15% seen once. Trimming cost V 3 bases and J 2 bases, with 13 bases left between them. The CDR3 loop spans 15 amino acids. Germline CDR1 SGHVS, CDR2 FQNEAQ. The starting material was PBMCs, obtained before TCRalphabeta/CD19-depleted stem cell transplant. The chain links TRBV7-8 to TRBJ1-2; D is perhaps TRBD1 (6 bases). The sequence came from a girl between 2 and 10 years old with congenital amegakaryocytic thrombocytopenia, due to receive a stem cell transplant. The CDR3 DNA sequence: TGTGCCAGCAGCTTGGAAATCAGGGGAAACTATGGCTACACCTTC. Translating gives CASSLEIRGNYGYTF.